This T cell receptor beta chain was sequenced for a study of T cells in Graves' hyperthyroidism and ophthalmopathy. This clonotype was observed many times. Antigen unknown. Aged 18 to 65, the patients had hyperthyroidism that was newly diagnosed and had lasted under 2 months. Clinicians diagnosed patients from clinical symptoms, serum thyroxine and TRAb, thyroid ultrasound and orbital computed tomography. The ends were cut back, 7 bases at V and 0 bases at J, with 19 bases in the middle. In germline, CDR1 is SGHRS, CDR2 YFSETQ. This CDR3 is 16 amino acids long. RNA transcripts gave rise to amplified TCR beta CDR3 regions. The HTBI set primed first-round TCR CDR3 RT-PCR. MiXCR was run by TCRdb on the multiplex PCR reads, yielding one entry per CDR3 protein. The profile shows around 600,000 distinct CDR3 sequences, about 15% of them singletons. Study-level findings and limits: Most thyroid clonotypes expanded above 0.001 were also detected in blood.

J is TRBJ1-1 and V is TRBV5-1; a possible D gene is TRBD1 (5 bases). Sequences were obtained from blood. The receptor was isolated from a woman in her twenties or thirties with Graves' hyperthyroidism. CDR3 sequence (DNA): TGCGCCAGCGCGGGGGGGGTGGGGGTGATGAACACTGAAGCTTTCTTT. This gives the protein CASAGGVGVMNTEAFF.